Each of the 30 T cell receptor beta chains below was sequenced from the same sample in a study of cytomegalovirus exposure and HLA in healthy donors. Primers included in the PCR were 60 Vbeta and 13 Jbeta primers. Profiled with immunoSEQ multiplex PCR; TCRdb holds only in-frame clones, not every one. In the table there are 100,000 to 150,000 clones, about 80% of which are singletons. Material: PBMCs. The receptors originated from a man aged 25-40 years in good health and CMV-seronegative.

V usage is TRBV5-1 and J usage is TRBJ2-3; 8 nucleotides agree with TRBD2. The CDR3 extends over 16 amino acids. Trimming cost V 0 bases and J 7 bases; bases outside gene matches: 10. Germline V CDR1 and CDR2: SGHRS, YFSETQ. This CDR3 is CASSLGFSGNQNTQYF. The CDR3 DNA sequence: TGCGCCAGCAGCTTGGGGTTTAGCGGGAACCAGAATACGCAGTATTTT.

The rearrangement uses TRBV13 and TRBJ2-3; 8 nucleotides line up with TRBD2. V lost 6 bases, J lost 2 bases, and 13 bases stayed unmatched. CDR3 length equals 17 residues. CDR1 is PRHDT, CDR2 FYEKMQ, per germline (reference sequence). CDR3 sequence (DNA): TGTGCCAGCAGTCCACCGGATAGCGGGGCTCACACAGATACGCAGTATTTT. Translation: CASSPPDSGAHTDTQYF.

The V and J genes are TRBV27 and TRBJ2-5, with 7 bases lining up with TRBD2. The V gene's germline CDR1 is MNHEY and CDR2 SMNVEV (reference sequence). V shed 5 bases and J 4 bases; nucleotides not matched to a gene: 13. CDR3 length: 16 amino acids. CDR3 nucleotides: TGTGCCAGCAGTACCGATCGGGGAGGGCCTCTAGAGACCCAGTACTTC. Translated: CASSTDRGGPLETQYF.

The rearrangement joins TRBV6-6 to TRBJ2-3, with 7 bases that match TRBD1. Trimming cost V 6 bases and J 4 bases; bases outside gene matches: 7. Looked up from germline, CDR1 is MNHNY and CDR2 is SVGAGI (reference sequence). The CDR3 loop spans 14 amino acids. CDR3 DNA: TGTGCCAGCAGCCTCGACAGGGCCGCAGATACGCAGTATTTT. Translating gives CASSLDRAADTQYF.

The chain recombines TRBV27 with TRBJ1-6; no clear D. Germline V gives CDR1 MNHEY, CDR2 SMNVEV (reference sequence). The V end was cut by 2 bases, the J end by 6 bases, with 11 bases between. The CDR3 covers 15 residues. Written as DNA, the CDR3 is TGTGCCAGCAGTTTAGGGCAGATTCTTAATTCACCCCTCCACTTT. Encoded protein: CASSLGQILNSPLHF.

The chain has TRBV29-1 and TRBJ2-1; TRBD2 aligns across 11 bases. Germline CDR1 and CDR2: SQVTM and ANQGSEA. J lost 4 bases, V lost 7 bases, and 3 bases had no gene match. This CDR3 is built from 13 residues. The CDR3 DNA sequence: TGCAGCGCGGGACTAGCGGATTACAATGAGCAGTTCTTC. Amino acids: CSAGLADYNEQFF.

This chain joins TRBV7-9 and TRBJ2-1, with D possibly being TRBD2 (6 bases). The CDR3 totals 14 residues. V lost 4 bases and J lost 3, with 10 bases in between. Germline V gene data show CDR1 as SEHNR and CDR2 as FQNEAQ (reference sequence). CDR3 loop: CASSYRGNYNEQFF. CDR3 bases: TGTGCCAGCAGCTACCGGGGGAACTACAATGAGCAGTTCTTC.

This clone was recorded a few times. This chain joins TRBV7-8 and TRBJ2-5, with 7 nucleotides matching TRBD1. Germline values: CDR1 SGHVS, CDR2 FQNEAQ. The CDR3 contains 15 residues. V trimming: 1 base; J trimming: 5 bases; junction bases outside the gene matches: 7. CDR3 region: CASSLGSTGVETQYF. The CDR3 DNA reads TGTGCCAGCAGCTTAGGGTCTACAGGGGTGGAGACCCAGTACTTC.

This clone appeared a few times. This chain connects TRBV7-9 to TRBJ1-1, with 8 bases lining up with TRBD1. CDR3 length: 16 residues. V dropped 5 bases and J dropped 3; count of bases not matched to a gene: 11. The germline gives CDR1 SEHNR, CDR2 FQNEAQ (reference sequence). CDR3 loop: CASSPRTGYGYTEAFF. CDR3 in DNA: TGTGCCAGCAGCCCGAGGACAGGGTATGGATACACTGAAGCTTTCTTT.

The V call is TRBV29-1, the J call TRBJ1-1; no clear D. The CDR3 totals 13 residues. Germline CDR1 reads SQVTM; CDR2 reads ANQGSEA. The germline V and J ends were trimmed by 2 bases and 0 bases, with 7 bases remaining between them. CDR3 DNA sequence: TGCAGCGTTGAACGTCGGTTGAACACTGAAGCTTTCTTT. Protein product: CSVERRLNTEAFF.

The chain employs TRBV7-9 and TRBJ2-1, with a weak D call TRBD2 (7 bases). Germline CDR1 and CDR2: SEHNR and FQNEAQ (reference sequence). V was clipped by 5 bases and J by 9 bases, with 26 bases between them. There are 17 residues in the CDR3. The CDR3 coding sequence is TGTGCCAGCAGCCGGGACCGCTGGTTGGGGGGGGCTGTTGAGCAGTTCTTC. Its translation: CASSRDRWLGGAVEQFF.

The CDR3 region is CASSQGTSGGQETQYF. For the CDR3, the DNA is TGCGCCAGCAGCCAAGGGACTAGCGGGGGTCAAGAGACCCAGTACTTC. V is TRBV4-1 and J is TRBJ2-5, with TRBD2 matching over 13 bases. Germline V lookup: CDR1 MGHRA, CDR2 YSYEKL. This CDR3 is 16 amino acids long. With 1 base clipped from V and 2 bases from J, the junction kept 1 base outside the gene matches.

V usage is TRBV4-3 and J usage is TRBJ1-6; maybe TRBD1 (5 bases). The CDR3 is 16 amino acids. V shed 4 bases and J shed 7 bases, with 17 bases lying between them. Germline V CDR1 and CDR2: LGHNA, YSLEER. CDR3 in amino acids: CASSLVSGVRNSPLHF. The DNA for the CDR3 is TGCGCCAGCAGCCTGGTGTCGGGGGTTCGGAATTCACCCCTCCACTTT.

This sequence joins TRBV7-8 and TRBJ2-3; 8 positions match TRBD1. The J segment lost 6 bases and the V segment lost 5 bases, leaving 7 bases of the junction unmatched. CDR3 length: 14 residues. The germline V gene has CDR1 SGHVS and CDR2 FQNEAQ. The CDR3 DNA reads TGTGCCAGCAGCCTGGACAGGGTAACGGATACGCAGTATTTT. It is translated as CASSLDRVTDTQYF.

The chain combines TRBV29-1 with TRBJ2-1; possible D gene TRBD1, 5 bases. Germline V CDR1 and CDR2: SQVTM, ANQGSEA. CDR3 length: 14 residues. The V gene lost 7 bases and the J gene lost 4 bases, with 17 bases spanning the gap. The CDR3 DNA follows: TGCAGCGCCCCTGGCCTGACAGATTACAATGAGCAGTTCTTC. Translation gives CSAPGLTDYNEQFF.

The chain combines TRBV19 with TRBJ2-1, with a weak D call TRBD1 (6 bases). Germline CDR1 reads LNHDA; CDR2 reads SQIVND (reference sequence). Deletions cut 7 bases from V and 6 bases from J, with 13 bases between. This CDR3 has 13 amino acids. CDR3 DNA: TGTGCCAGTACCCCGGACAGAGGCAATGAGCAGTTCTTC. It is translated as CASTPDRGNEQFF.

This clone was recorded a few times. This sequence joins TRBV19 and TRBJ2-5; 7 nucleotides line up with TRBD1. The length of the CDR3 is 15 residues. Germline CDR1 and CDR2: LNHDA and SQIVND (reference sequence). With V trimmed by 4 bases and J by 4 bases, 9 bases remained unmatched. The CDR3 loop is CASSKLTGAGETQYF. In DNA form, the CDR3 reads TGTGCCAGTAGTAAACTTACAGGGGCGGGAGAGACCCAGTACTTC.

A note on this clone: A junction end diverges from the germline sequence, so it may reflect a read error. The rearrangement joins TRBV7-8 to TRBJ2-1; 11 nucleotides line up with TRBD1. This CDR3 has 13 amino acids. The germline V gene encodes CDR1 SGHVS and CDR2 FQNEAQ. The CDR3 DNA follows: TGTGCCAGCAGCTTAAAGGACAGGGGGCGAGTTCTCTTC. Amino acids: CASSLKDRGRVLF.

The CDR3 sequence is CASSSLGQGYEQYF. CDR3 nucleotides: TGTGCCAGCAGTTCACTTGGGCAGGGTTACGAGCAGTACTTC. The chain joins TRBV6-6 to TRBJ2-7; maybe TRBD1 (5 bases). The germline gives CDR1 MNHNY, CDR2 SVGAGI (reference sequence). The CDR3 runs to 14 residues. The V end lost 4 bases, the J end lost 4 bases, and 14 bases lay between the germline ends.

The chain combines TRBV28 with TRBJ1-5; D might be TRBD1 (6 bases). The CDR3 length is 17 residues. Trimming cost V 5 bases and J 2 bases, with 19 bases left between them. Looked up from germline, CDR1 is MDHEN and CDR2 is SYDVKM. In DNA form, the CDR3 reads TGTGCCAGCAGTCGCTACCAGACAGGTGTGGGCAATCAGCCCCAGCATTTT. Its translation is CASSRYQTGVGNQPQHF. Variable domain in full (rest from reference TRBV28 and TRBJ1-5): DVKVTQSSRYLVKRTGEKVFLECVQDMDHENMFWYRQDPGLGLRLIYFSYDVKMKEKGDIPEGYSVSREKKERFSLILESASTNQTSMYLCASSRYQTGVGNQPQHFGDGTRLSIL.

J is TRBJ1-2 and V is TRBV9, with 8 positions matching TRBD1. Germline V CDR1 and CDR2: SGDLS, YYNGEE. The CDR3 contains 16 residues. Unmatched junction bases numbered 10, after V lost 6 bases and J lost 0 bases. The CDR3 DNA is TGTGCCAGCACAACCGGGACAGGAGGAACTAACTATGGCTACACCTTC. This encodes CASTTGTGGTNYGYTF.

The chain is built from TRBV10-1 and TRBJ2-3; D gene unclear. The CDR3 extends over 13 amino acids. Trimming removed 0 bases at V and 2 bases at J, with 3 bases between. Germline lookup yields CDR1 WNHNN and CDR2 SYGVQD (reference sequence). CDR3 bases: TGCGCCAGCAGTGAGTCCTACACAGATACGCAGTATTTT. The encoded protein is CASSESYTDTQYF.

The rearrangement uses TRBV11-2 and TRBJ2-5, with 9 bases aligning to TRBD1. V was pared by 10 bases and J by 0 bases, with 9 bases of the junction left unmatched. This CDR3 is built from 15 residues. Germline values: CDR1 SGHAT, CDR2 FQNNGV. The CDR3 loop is CATTSGTGYQETQYF. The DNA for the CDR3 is TGTGCCACAACGTCCGGGACAGGGTACCAAGAGACCCAGTACTTC. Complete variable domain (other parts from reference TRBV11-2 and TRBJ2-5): EAGVAQSPRYKIIEKRQSVAFWCNPISGHATLYWYQQILGQGPKLLIQFQNNGVVDDSQLPKDRFSAERLKGVDSTLKIQPAKLEDSAVYLCATTSGTGYQETQYFGPGTRLLVL.

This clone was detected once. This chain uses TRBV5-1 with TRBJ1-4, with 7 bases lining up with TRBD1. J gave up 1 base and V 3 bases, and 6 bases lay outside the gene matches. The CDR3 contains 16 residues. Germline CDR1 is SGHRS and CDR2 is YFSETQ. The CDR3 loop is CASSSLGDRTNEKLFF. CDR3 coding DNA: TGCGCCAGCAGCTCGCTTGGGGACAGAACTAATGAAAAACTGTTTTTT.

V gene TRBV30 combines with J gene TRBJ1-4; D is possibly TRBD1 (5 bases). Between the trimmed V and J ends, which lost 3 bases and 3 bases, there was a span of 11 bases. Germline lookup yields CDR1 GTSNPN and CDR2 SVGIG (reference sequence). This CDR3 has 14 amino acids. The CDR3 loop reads CAWSQGFSNEKLFF. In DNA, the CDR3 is TGTGCCTGGAGCCAGGGATTTTCTAATGAAAAACTGTTTTTT.

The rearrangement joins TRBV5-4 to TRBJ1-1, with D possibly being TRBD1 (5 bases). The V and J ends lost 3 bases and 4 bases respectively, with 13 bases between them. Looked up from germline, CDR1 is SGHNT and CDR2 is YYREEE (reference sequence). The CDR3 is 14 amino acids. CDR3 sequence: CASSSTQGTTEAFF. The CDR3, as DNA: TGTGCCAGCAGCTCTACTCAGGGAACCACTGAAGCTTTCTTT.

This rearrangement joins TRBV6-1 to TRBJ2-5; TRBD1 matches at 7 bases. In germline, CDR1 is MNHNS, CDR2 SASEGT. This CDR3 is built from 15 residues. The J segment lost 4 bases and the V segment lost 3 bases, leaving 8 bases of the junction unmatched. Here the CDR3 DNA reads TGTGCCAGCAGTGACGGAGGCAGGGGGTCAGAGACCCAGTACTTC. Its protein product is CASSDGGRGSETQYF.

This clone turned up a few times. This chain's CDR3 is CASSGGTANTEAFF. Here the CDR3 DNA reads TGTGCCAGCAGCGGAGGGACAGCGAACACTGAAGCTTTCTTT. The chain couples TRBV5-4 to TRBJ1-1, with 7 bases fitting TRBD1. This CDR3 is 14 amino acids long. V was clipped by 4 bases and J by 1 base; unmatched bases: 4. In germline, CDR1 is SGHNT, CDR2 YYREEE (reference sequence).

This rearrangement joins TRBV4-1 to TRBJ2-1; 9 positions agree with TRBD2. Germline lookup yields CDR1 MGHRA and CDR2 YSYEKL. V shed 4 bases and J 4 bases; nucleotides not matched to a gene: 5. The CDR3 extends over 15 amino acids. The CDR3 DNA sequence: TGCGCCAGCAGCCTCGCGGGGGGGCCGTACAATGAGCAGTTCTTC. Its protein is CASSLAGGPYNEQFF.

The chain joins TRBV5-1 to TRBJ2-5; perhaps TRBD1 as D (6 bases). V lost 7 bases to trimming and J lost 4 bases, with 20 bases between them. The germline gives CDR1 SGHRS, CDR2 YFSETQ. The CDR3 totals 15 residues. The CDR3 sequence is CASGSDGQGTETQYF. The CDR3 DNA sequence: TGCGCCAGCGGATCGGACGGCCAGGGGACAGAGACCCAGTACTTC. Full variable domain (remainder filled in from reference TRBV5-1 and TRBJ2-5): KAGVTQTPRYLIKTRGQQVTLSCSPISGHRSVSWYQQTPGQGLQFLFEYFSETQRNKGNFPGRFSGRQFSNSRSEMNVSTLELGDSALYLCASGSDGQGTETQYFGPGTRLLVL.